Listed below are T cell receptor beta chains from one sample, sequenced in a study of Ad26.COV2.S vaccination and SARS-CoV-2 variants. The protocol was immunoSEQ multiplex PCR, while the TCRdb copy is restricted to in-frame clones and leaves out a portion. The sample comprises almost 400,000 clones, 70% to 90% of which are singletons, and under 2% rests with the top ten. Sample: peripheral blood, taken in a trial of Ad26.COV2.S vaccine versus placebo. The source of these receptors is a person between 18 and 59 years old who received the Ad26.COV2.S COVID-19 vaccine or a placebo. Both conserved end residues are part of each CDR3. A D gene is named only where the DNA matches it firmly. Not all rows give a size; the values are once, few, many and, for expanded clones, a class.

j_call,d_call,v_call,clone_size,cdr3_aa
TRBJ1-2,TRBD1,TRBV7-9,-,CASSYGQGYGYTF
TRBJ1-5,TRBD1,TRBV19,-,CASSSTGTGNQPQHF
TRBJ2-1,-,TRBV7-2,-,CASSLVIGFDEQFF
TRBJ2-1,-,TRBV5-1,-,CASSLAGNSHYNEQFF
TRBJ2-1,-,TRBV28,-,CASSKIDGSYNEQFF
TRBJ1-3,TRBD1,TRBV6-5,-,CASSPRGLGNTIYF
TRBJ1-5,-,TRBV7-2,-,CASAGSNQPQHF
TRBJ2-5,-,TRBV2,-,CASSVGTRTQYF
TRBJ2-3,TRBD2,TRBV30,once,CAWSPGLATDTQYF
TRBJ2-7,-,TRBV30,-,CAWRGGTYEQYF
TRBJ2-2,-,TRBV11-3,-,CASSFLRGLSNTGELFF
TRBJ2-1,TRBD2,TRBV18,-,CASSPLGSGSSYNEQFF
TRBJ2-7,TRBD2,TRBV30,-,CAWSGLAGNYEQYF
TRBJ2-7,TRBD1,TRBV7-9,few,CASSLNRDRGEQYF
TRBJ2-1,-,TRBV28,once,CASSLRSRYEQFF
TRBJ2-7,TRBD2,TRBV28,-,CASSRGGLAIF
TRBJ2-1,-,TRBV7-9,-,CASSLARGLSSYNEQFF
TRBJ1-1,TRBD1,TRBV28,-,CASSLSDRDRGEAFF
TRBJ2-3,-,TRBV15,-,CATSRVTPPPLVPTSHRLTDTQYF
TRBJ2-3,-,TRBV25-1,-,CASSEYQTGAISTDTQYF
TRBJ2-5,-,TRBV27,-,CASSLWAQETQYF
TRBJ2-3,-,TRBV20-1,-,CSASSTSSVSTDTQYF
TRBJ2-3,TRBD2,TRBV5-1,-,CASGRTSGRITDTQYF
TRBJ2-7,TRBD1,TRBV2,-,CASRTTGGREQYF
TRBJ2-5,TRBD2,TRBV11-2,-,CASSGTSAETQYF
TRBJ2-3,TRBD2,TRBV13,-,CASSPMSRLAGVSDTQYF
TRBJ1-1,-,TRBV11-3,once,CASTPQAGTEAFF
TRBJ2-1,-,TRBV4-1,-,CASSQNPTSYNEQFF
TRBJ2-2,-,TRBV4-1,-,CASSQDRWAGENTGELFF
TRBJ1-5,-,TRBV10-1,-,CASSERTVGGNQPQHF
TRBJ2-7,-,TRBV28,-,CASSPPGYYEQYF
TRBJ2-5,TRBD1,TRBV23-1,-,CASSPPPTGGGGETQYF
TRBJ1-5,-,TRBV4-1,-,CASSQDGGRISNQPQHF
TRBJ2-7,TRBD1,TRBV14,-,CASSPTGLAYEQYF
TRBJ1-2,-,TRBV30,-,CAWSATGPVAGYTF
TRBJ2-7,TRBD1,TRBV19,-,CASIADRAYEQYF
TRBJ2-5,TRBD1,TRBV4-2,-,CASSESVGQGWGELYF
TRBJ1-5,TRBD1,TRBV19,once,CASSIGTGYNQPQHF
TRBJ2-1,-,TRBV6-5,-,CASSRDGPSYNEQFF
TRBJ1-1,-,TRBV7-9,few,CASSLGVGEAFF
TRBJ2-7,-,TRBV28,-,CASSRGYEQYF
TRBJ2-1,TRBD1,TRBV29-1,-,CSVTGQSFDEQFF
TRBJ2-7,-,TRBV30,-,CAWSQGVYEQYF
TRBJ1-4,TRBD1,TRBV2,-,CASSETGGAKLFF
TRBJ2-2,-,TRBV7-2,-,CAISPPTGELFF
TRBJ2-7,TRBD1,TRBV2,-,CASSAGTGAYEQYF
TRBJ2-1,-,TRBV19,-,CASTGEDEQFF
TRBJ2-7,-,TRBV25-1,-,CASRGSSSYEQYF
TRBJ1-4,TRBD1,TRBV28,once,CATSDRGTYVGEKLFF
TRBJ2-5,TRBD2,TRBV5-1,-,CASSLGLAGKETQYF
TRBJ1-2,-,TRBV6-5,-,CASSYERGRSYGYTF
TRBJ2-1,-,TRBV5-5,-,CASSLVGLAGNPDNEQFF
TRBJ2-7,-,TRBV7-6,-,CASSVSGSYEQYF
TRBJ2-6,-,TRBV3-1/TRBV3-2,-,CASSLNLGVLTF
TRBJ2-7,-,TRBV6-2/TRBV6-3,-,CASSYPSHEQYF
TRBJ2-2,-,TRBV5-1,few,CASSAQVTNTGELFF
TRBJ2-1,-,TRBV5-5,-,CASSLVGLAENEQFF
TRBJ2-5,TRBD1,TRBV28,-,CASSPPTGDRGQETQYF
TRBJ2-2,-,TRBV11-2,-,CASSLSGTGELFF
TRBJ2-2,-,TRBV5-1,-,CASSLRDKNTGELFF